Listed below are T cell receptor beta chains from one sample, sequenced in a study of blood T cell repertoires in COVID-19. Measured with immunoSEQ multiplex PCR; TCRdb has only the in-frame clones, and not every one. The repertoire includes fewer than 500,000 clones, approximately 90% of them detected once, and around 0.7% sits in the top ten. Sequenced: PBMCs or T cells enriched from blood (not recorded which). Receptor source: a woman under 30 who had recovered from COVID-19. Each CDR3 is given with its conserved first and last residue. The order of the fields is D gene, clone size, V gene, J gene, CDR3 protein, CDR3 DNA. A D gene is named only where the DNA matches it firmly. A row's size may be missing; if present it is once, few, many or a size class.

d_gene: -; abundance: few; v_gene: TRBV19; j_gene: TRBJ1-1; CDR3aa: CASSIDSGLGFAEAFF; CDR3nt: TGTGCCAGTAGTATAGATTCCGGACTGGGGTTCGCTGAAGCTTTCTTT
d_gene: TRBD1; abundance: -; v_gene: TRBV27; j_gene: TRBJ1-1; CDR3aa: CASSPSGQGAVNTEAFF; CDR3nt: TGTGCCAGCAGTCCCAGTGGACAGGGGGCTGTGAACACTGAAGCTTTCTTT
d_gene: TRBD1; abundance: once; v_gene: TRBV3-1/TRBV3-2; j_gene: TRBJ2-3; CDR3aa: CASSQGTGGGTDTQYF; CDR3nt: TGTGCCAGCAGCCAAGGGACAGGAGGTGGCACAGATACGCAGTATTTT
d_gene: TRBD2; abundance: -; v_gene: TRBV25-1; j_gene: TRBJ2-3; CDR3aa: CASSESAGGRTDTQYF; CDR3nt: TGTGCCAGCAGTGAATCGGCGGGGGGCCGCACAGATACGCAGTATTTT
d_gene: TRBD1; abundance: -; v_gene: TRBV11-2; j_gene: TRBJ2-5; CDR3aa: CASSLPPDRAETQYF; CDR3nt: TGTGCCAGCAGCTTACCACCGGACAGGGCTGAGACCCAGTACTTC
d_gene: -; abundance: -; v_gene: TRBV19; j_gene: TRBJ1-6; CDR3aa: CASSIQPETLHF; CDR3nt: TGTGCCAGTAGTATTCAACCGGAGACCCTCCACTTT
d_gene: TRBD1; abundance: few; v_gene: TRBV30; j_gene: TRBJ1-6; CDR3aa: CAWSDQRDSTRGSPLHF; CDR3nt: TGTGCCTGGAGTGATCAAAGGGACAGCACCCGGGGTTCACCCCTCCACTTT
d_gene: TRBD1; abundance: -; v_gene: TRBV4-2; j_gene: TRBJ1-2; CDR3aa: CASSQTIQGTGGAWGYTF; CDR3nt: TGTGCCAGCAGCCAGACTATCCAAGGGACAGGGGGCGCTTGGGGCTACACCTTC
d_gene: TRBD1; abundance: few; v_gene: TRBV11-2; j_gene: TRBJ1-4; CDR3aa: CASGLDETHRGYINEKLFF; CDR3nt: TGTGCCAGCGGCTTAGATGAAACCCACAGGGGATATATAAATGAAAAACTGTTTTTT
d_gene: TRBD1; abundance: -; v_gene: TRBV18; j_gene: TRBJ1-2; CDR3aa: CASSPSLQGAGNYGYTF; CDR3nt: TGTGCCAGCTCACCTTCCTTACAGGGGGCAGGGAACTATGGCTACACCTTC
d_gene: -; abundance: few; v_gene: TRBV3-1/TRBV3-2; j_gene: TRBJ2-2; CDR3aa: CASSPSQVTGELFF; CDR3nt: TGTGCCAGCAGCCCCAGCCAGGTAACCGGGGAGCTGTTTTTT
d_gene: -; abundance: -; v_gene: TRBV7-9; j_gene: TRBJ1-5; CDR3aa: CASSPWVSGVGGNQPQHF; CDR3nt: TGTGCCAGCAGCCCATGGGTGAGCGGGGTGGGGGGCAATCAGCCCCAGCATTTT
d_gene: TRBD1; abundance: -; v_gene: TRBV10-1; j_gene: TRBJ1-1; CDR3aa: CASSVDRGFGEAFF; CDR3nt: TGCGCCAGCAGTGTGGACAGGGGGTTTGGTGAAGCTTTCTTT
d_gene: -; abundance: -; v_gene: TRBV30; j_gene: TRBJ2-5; CDR3aa: CAWSGTAETQYF; CDR3nt: TGTGCCTGGAGCGGGACTGCGGAGACCCAGTACTTC
d_gene: -; abundance: -; v_gene: TRBV7-9; j_gene: TRBJ2-7; CDR3aa: CASSLTISYEQYF; CDR3nt: TGTGCCAGCAGCCTTACTATATCCTACGAGCAGTACTTC
d_gene: -; abundance: -; v_gene: TRBV14; j_gene: TRBJ1-2; CDR3aa: CASSRKSGVDYGYTF; CDR3nt: TGTGCCAGCAGCCGTAAATCCGGGGTGGACTATGGCTACACCTTC
d_gene: TRBD2; abundance: -; v_gene: TRBV9; j_gene: TRBJ2-3; CDR3aa: CASSVRGEGTDTQYF; CDR3nt: TGTGCCAGCAGCGTACGGGGGGAAGGCACAGATACGCAGTATTTT
d_gene: TRBD2; abundance: -; v_gene: TRBV4-2; j_gene: TRBJ2-1; CDR3aa: CASSQEASGVDNEQFF; CDR3nt: TGTGCCAGCAGCCAAGAGGCTAGCGGGGTAGACAATGAGCAGTTCTTC
d_gene: TRBD2; abundance: -; v_gene: TRBV11-2; j_gene: TRBJ2-1; CDR3aa: CASSPGTRGANEQFF; CDR3nt: TGTGCCAGCAGCCCGGGGACTAGAGGGGCAAATGAGCAGTTCTTC
d_gene: -; abundance: -; v_gene: TRBV20-1; j_gene: TRBJ1-6; CDR3aa: CSASSQGHSPLHF; CDR3nt: TGCAGTGCTAGTAGCCAGGGGCATTCACCCCTCCACTTT
d_gene: -; abundance: -; v_gene: TRBV21-1; j_gene: TRBJ2-3; CDR3aa: CASSKVKPGTGGVDTQYF; CDR3nt: TGTGCCAGCAGCAAAGTAAAGCCCGGGACAGGGGGCGTCGATACGCAGTATTTT
d_gene: -; abundance: few; v_gene: TRBV5-1; j_gene: TRBJ1-1; CDR3aa: CASSLGVGQYTEAFF; CDR3nt: TGCGCCAGCAGCTTGGGAGTCGGACAGTACACTGAAGCTTTCTTT
d_gene: TRBD1; abundance: -; v_gene: TRBV2; j_gene: TRBJ2-5; CDR3aa: CASSQQGAVETQYF; CDR3nt: TGTGCCAGCAGTCAACAGGGGGCGGTGGAGACCCAGTACTTC
d_gene: TRBD2; abundance: -; v_gene: TRBV4-1; j_gene: TRBJ2-7; CDR3aa: CASSQEIGGALGLGEQYF; CDR3nt: TGCGCCAGCAGCCAAGAGATCGGGGGGGCACTAGGGCTAGGCGAGCAGTACTTC